These 22 T cell receptor beta chains originate from one sample sequenced in a study of blood T cell repertoires in COVID-19. The method was immunoSEQ multiplex PCR; TCRdb's version includes in-frame clones alone and lacks a portion of them. Among about 280,000 clones, 85% to 90% were seen once, and the ten largest hold approximately 4.2%. Input material: peripheral blood. The receptors shown here come from a man in his forties with acute or convalescent COVID-19.

For the CDR3, the DNA is TGTGCCAGCAGTTGGACAGGGACCACCGGGGAGCTGTTTTTT. Protein sequence: CASSWTGTTGELFF. This chain joins TRBV6-4 and TRBJ2-2; 8 bases fit TRBD1. The CDR3 is 14 residues long. From germline, CDR1 is MRHNA and CDR2 SNTAGT. With V trimmed by 5 bases and J by 4 bases, 3 bases remained unmatched.

V usage is TRBV12-3 or TRBV12-4 and J usage is TRBJ1-5; the D is unclear. This CDR3 is 13 amino acids long. The germline V and J ends were trimmed by 6 bases and 6 bases, with 12 bases remaining between them. In nucleotides, the CDR3 is TGTGCCAGCAGCCCGTTAGAGCTTCAGCCCCAGCATTTT. Encoded protein: CASSPLELQPQHF.

CDR3 residues: CASSQVRYGYTF. For the CDR3, the DNA is TGTGCCAGCAGCCAAGTCCGCTATGGCTACACCTTC. The chain links TRBV3-1 (or the pseudogene TRBV3-2) to TRBJ1-2; D is ambiguous. Germline CDR1 and CDR2: LGHDT and YNNKEL (reference sequence). With 1 base removed from V and 4 bases from J, the gap between germline ends came to 4 bases. The CDR3 loop spans 12 amino acids.

Only a few counts were recorded for this clone. The chain uses TRBV5-6 and TRBJ1-2; D may be TRBD1 (6 bases). Germline values: CDR1 SGHDT, CDR2 YYEEEE. V gave up 4 bases and J gave up 12 bases, with 19 bases separating them. The CDR3 spans 13 residues. DNA for the CDR3: TGTGCCAGCAGCGATTTTGAAGGGACATCGGACACCTTC. Amino acid sequence: CASSDFEGTSDTF.

The genes are TRBV5-1 and TRBJ1-2; D might be TRBD1 (5 bases). The CDR3 loop spans 13 amino acids. Germline V gene data show CDR1 as SGHRS and CDR2 as YFSETQ. Trimming left V 2 bases short and J 6 bases short, with 11 bases between. CDR3 loop: CASSFLGGDGYTF. Here the CDR3 DNA reads TGCGCCAGCAGCTTTTTGGGAGGGGATGGCTACACCTTC. Full variable domain (remainder filled in from reference TRBV5-1 and TRBJ1-2): KAGVTQTPRYLIKTRGQQVTLSCSPISGHRSVSWYQQTPGQGLQFLFEYFSETQRNKGNFPGRFSGRQFSNSRSEMNVSTLELGDSALYLCASSFLGGDGYTFGSGTRLTVV.

The chain joins TRBV6-1 to TRBJ2-3; TRBD1 might be the D (6 bases). The V end lost 2 bases, the J end lost 5 bases, and 11 bases lay between the germline ends. There are 14 residues in the CDR3. CDR1 is MNHNS and CDR2 is SASEGT in the germline V gene. CDR3 sequence reads: CASSERTVKDTQYF. The CDR3 DNA reads TGTGCCAGCAGTGAAAGGACAGTGAAAGATACGCAGTATTTT.

The CDR3 is CASEQGTGELFF. DNA of the CDR3: TGTGCCAGCGAACAGGGGACCGGGGAGCTGTTTTTT. V usage is TRBV19 and J usage is TRBJ2-2; 7 bases are shared with TRBD1. The CDR3 is 12 amino acids. V was clipped by 9 bases and J by 5 bases; unmatched bases: 3. Germline values: CDR1 LNHDA, CDR2 SQIVND (reference sequence).

A few counts support this clone. V and J are TRBV5-1 and TRBJ2-1; 9 bases are shared with TRBD2. Germline CDR1 and CDR2: SGHRS and YFSETQ. Losses at the gene ends were 4 bases for V and 4 bases for J; bases not matched to a gene: 6. The CDR3 is made up of 15 amino acids. The CDR3: CASSPAGGGYNEQFF. The DNA for the CDR3 is TGCGCCAGCAGCCCAGCGGGGGGAGGATACAATGAGCAGTTCTTC.

The chain combines TRBV24-1 with TRBJ1-5; D is ambiguous. In germline, CDR1 is KGHDR, CDR2 SFDVKD. Trimming cost V 1 base and J 5 bases, with 8 bases left between them. CDR3 length equals 14 residues. This CDR3 reads CATSDLYRDQPQHF. CDR3 nucleotides: TGTGCCACCAGTGATTTATACAGAGATCAGCCCCAGCATTTT.

This clone was seen a few times. V is TRBV5-4 and J is TRBJ2-7, with D possibly TRBD1 on 5 matching bases. Germline assignment: CDR1 SGHNT and CDR2 YYREEE (reference sequence). CDR3 length equals 14 residues. Trimming stripped 4 bases from V and 0 bases from J, with 11 bases between. The CDR3 spells CASSGRGTSYEQYF. As DNA, the CDR3 is TGTGCCAGCAGCGGAAGGGGCACCTCCTACGAGCAGTACTTC.

The CDR3 region has the DNA TGTGCCAGCAGCCAGGAAATGACAGGGAACACTGAAGCTTTCTTT. Protein: CASSQEMTGNTEAFF. The rearrangement joins TRBV27 to TRBJ1-1; tentative D call: TRBD1 (6 bases). Trimming pared 6 bases from V and 1 base from J, leaving 15 bases between. Germline CDR1 is MNHEY and CDR2 is SMNVEV (reference sequence). The length of the CDR3 is 15 residues.

This chain links TRBV9 with TRBJ2-2; D might be TRBD2 (7 bases). The CDR3 is 14 residues long. Per germline, CDR1 SGDLS and CDR2 YYNGEE. Trimming shortened V by 3 bases and J by 6 bases, and 12 bases separated the two germline ends. The CDR3 DNA reads as TGTGCCAGCAGCGCCCCGGGGGGCGCCGGGGAGCTGTTTTTT. Amino acids: CASSAPGGAGELFF.

This clone has just one count. CDR3 in DNA: TGTGCTAGTGGTCCTTCACAGGGGGCAGATCAGCCCCAGCATTTT. Protein product: CASGPSQGADQPQHF. The chain employs TRBV12-5 and TRBJ1-5; 9 bases match TRBD1. The J segment lost 5 bases and the V segment lost 5 bases, leaving 7 bases of the junction unmatched. Germline loops: CDR1 LGHNT, CDR2 FRNRAP. The CDR3 is made up of 15 amino acids.

The chain joins TRBV27 to TRBJ1-1; D not resolved. CDR3 length: 13 amino acids. CDR1 and CDR2 from the germline V gene are MNHEY and SMNVEV (reference sequence). Trimming took off 2 bases at V and 4 bases at J, with 8 bases between the two ends. CDR3 in amino acids: CASSLGSVTEAFF. CDR3 in DNA: TGTGCCAGCAGTTTAGGTTCAGTCACTGAAGCTTTCTTT.

The chain employs TRBV19 and TRBJ1-5; no firm D call. The ends were cut back, 3 bases at V and 1 base at J, with 10 bases in the middle. Per the germline V gene, CDR1 is LNHDA and CDR2 is SQIVND (reference sequence). The CDR3 contains 15 residues. The CDR3 loop reads CASSIDAQSNQPQHF. For the CDR3, the DNA is TGTGCCAGTAGTATCGATGCACAAAGCAATCAGCCCCAGCATTTT.

This chain links TRBV4-1 with TRBJ2-7; D is ambiguous. The CDR3 runs to 13 residues. The germline V gene encodes CDR1 MGHRA and CDR2 YSYEKL. Trimming removed 3 bases at V and 2 bases at J, with 8 bases between. The CDR3 sequence: CASSQAVPYEQYF. The CDR3 nucleotides read TGCGCCAGCAGCCAGGCGGTGCCCTACGAGCAGTACTTC.

The chain combines TRBV19 with TRBJ2-3, with 7 bases that match TRBD2. V dropped 8 bases and J dropped 1; count of bases not matched to a gene: 9. Germline loops: CDR1 LNHDA, CDR2 SQIVND (reference sequence). The CDR3 sequence is 15 residues long. CDR3 sequence: CASRDPGLRTDTQYF. CDR3 DNA: TGTGCCAGTCGCGATCCGGGACTACGCACAGATACGCAGTATTTT. Full variable domain (remainder filled in from reference TRBV19 and TRBJ2-3): DGGITQSPKYLFRKEGQNVTLSCEQNLNHDAMYWYRQDPGQGLRLIYYSQIVNDFQKGDIAEGYSVSREKKESFPLTVTSAQKNPTAFYLCASRDPGLRTDTQYFGPGTRLTVL.

V and J are TRBV19 and TRBJ2-7, with D possibly being TRBD1 (6 bases). Trimming cost V 3 bases and J 4 bases, with 19 bases left between them. Germline CDR1 reads LNHDA; CDR2 reads SQIVND (reference sequence). This CDR3 spans 16 amino acids. The CDR3 loop reads CASSMSTGGGKYEQYF. CDR3 DNA sequence: TGTGCCAGTAGTATGTCTACAGGTGGGGGCAAATACGAGCAGTACTTC.

The chain carries TRBV19 and TRBJ1-2; D gene ambiguous. The CDR3 extends over 14 amino acids. CDR1 is LNHDA, CDR2 SQIVND, per germline (reference sequence). Trimming cost V 6 bases and J 0 bases, with 11 bases left between them. The CDR3 spells CASRYSPPNYGYTF. In DNA, the CDR3 is TGTGCCAGTAGATACTCCCCTCCTAACTATGGCTACACCTTC.

The chain uses TRBV6-5 and TRBJ1-1, with D possibly TRBD1 on 6 matching bases. The CDR3 sequence is 14 residues long. CDR1 and CDR2 (germline): MNHEY, SVGAGI. Trimming removed 5 bases from V and 6 bases from J, with 16 bases in between. The CDR3 region has the DNA TGTGCCAGCAGTCCGCCGGGGGGCCGGGCTGAAGCTTTCTTT. Translating gives CASSPPGGRAEAFF.

CDR3 amino acids: CASRSDRGNTEAFF. The CDR3 DNA reads TGTGCCAGCAGGAGCGACAGGGGGAACACTGAAGCTTTCTTT. The rearrangement uses TRBV6-5 and TRBJ1-1; 8 bases are shared with TRBD1. The CDR3 loop spans 14 amino acids. CDR1 and CDR2 (germline): MNHEY, SVGAGI. Trimming removed 6 bases from V and 1 base from J; junction bases left unmatched: 4.

The chain couples TRBV5-4 to TRBJ1-2, with a possible D match to TRBD1 (5 bases). Germline V gene sequence: CDR1 SGHNT, CDR2 YYREEE (reference sequence). This CDR3 spans 15 amino acids. Trimming pared 1 base from V and 4 bases from J, leaving 14 bases between. The CDR3 is CASSLRTQGGYGYTF. Here the CDR3 DNA reads TGTGCCAGCAGCTTGCGCACTCAGGGAGGCTATGGCTACACCTTC.